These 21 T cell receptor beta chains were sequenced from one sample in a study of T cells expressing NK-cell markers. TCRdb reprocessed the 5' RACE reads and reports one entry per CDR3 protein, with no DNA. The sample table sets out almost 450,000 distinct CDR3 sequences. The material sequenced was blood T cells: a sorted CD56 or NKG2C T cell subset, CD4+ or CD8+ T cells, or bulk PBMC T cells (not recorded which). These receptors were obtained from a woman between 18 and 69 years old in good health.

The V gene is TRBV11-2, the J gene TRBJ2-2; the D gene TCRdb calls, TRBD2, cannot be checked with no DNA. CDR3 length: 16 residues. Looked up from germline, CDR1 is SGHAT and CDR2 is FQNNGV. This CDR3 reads CASSPRLAGRTGELFF.

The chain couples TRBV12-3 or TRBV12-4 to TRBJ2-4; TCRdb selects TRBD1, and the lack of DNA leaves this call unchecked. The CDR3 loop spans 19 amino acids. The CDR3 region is CASSLAGAQGGYEGNIQYF.

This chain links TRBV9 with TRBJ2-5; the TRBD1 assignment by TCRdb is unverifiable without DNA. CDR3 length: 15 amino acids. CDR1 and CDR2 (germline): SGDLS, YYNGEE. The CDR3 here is CASSVVGGKQETQYF.

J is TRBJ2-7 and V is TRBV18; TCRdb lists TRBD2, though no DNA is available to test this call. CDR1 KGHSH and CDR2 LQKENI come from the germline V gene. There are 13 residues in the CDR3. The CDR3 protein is CASSASGSYEQYF.

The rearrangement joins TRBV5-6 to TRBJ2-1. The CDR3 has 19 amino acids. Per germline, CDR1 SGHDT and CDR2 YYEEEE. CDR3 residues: CASSLDQAPGFNSYNEQFF. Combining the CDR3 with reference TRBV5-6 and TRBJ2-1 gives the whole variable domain DAGVTQSPTHLIKTRGQQVTLRCSPKSGHDTVSWYQQALGQGPQFIFQYYEEEERQRGNFPDRFSGHQFPNYSSELNVNALLLGDSALYLCASSLDQAPGFNSYNEQFFGPGTRLTVL.

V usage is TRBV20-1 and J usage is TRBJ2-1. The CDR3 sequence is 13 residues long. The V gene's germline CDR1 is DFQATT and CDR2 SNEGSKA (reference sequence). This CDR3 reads CSARDYSYNEQFF.

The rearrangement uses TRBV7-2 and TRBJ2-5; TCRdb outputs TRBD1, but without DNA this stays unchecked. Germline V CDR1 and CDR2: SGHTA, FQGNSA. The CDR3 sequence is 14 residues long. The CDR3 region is CASSLLGREETQYF.

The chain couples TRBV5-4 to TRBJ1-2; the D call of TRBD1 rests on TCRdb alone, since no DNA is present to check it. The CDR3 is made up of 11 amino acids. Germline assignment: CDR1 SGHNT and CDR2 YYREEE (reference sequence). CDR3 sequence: CAGRQGAGYTF.

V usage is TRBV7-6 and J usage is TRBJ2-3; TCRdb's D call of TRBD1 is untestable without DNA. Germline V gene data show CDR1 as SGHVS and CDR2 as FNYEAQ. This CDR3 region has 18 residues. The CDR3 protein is CASSLRTGQGSSTDTQYF.

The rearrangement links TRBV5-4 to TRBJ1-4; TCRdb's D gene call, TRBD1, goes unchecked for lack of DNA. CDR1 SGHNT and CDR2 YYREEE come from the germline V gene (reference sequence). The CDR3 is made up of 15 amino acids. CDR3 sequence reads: CASSSTGTGDEKLFF.

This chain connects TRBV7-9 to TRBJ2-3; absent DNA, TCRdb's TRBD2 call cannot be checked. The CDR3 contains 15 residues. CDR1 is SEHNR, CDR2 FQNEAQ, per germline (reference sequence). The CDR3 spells CASSSTSGTRDTQYF. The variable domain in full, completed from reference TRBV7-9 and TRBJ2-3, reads DTGVSQNPRHKITKRGQNVTFRCDPISEHNRLYWYRQTLGQGPEFLTYFQNEAQLEKSRLLSDRFSAERPKGSFSTLEIQRTEQGDSAMYLCASSSTSGTRDTQYFGPGTRLTVL.

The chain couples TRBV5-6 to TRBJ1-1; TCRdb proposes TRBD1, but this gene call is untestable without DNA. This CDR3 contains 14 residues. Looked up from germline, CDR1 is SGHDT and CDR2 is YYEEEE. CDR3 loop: CASSLRQGYTEAFF.

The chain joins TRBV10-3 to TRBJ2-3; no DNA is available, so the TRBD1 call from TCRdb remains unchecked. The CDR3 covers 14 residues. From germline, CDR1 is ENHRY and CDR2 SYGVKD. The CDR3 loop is CAISPGVSTDTQYF.

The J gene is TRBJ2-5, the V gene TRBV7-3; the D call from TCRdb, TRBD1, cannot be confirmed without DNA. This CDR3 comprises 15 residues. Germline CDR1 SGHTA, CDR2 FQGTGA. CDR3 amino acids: CASSLTSGGLETQYF.

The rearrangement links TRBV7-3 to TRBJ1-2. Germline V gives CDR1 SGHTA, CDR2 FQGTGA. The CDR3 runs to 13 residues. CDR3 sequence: CASSLTGKDGYTF.

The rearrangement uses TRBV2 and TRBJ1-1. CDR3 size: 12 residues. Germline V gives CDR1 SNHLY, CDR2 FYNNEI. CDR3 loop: CASKAPGTEAFF.

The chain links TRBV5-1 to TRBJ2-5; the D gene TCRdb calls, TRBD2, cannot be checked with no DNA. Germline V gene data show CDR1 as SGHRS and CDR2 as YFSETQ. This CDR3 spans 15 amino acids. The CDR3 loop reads CASSLTSGYQETQYF. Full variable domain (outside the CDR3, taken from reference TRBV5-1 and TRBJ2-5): KAGVTQTPRYLIKTRGQQVTLSCSPISGHRSVSWYQQTPGQGLQFLFEYFSETQRNKGNFPGRFSGRQFSNSRSEMNVSTLELGDSALYLCASSLTSGYQETQYFGPGTRLLVL.

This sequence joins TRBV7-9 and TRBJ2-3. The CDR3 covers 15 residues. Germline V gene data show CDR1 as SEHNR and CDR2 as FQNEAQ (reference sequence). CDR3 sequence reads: CASSLSSTSTDTQYF.

CDR3 sequence reads: CASSGPIQDTIYF. The V and J genes are TRBV5-1 and TRBJ1-3. The CDR3 totals 13 residues. CDR1 is SGHRS and CDR2 is YFSETQ in the germline V gene.

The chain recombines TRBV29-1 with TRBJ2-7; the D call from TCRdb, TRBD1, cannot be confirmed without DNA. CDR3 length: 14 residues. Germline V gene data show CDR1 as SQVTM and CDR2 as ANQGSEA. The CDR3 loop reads CSVDPRQGAGEQYF.

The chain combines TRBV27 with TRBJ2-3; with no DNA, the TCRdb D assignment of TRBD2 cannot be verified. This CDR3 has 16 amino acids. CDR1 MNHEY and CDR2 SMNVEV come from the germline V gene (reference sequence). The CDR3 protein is CATVPRLAGGTDTQYF.